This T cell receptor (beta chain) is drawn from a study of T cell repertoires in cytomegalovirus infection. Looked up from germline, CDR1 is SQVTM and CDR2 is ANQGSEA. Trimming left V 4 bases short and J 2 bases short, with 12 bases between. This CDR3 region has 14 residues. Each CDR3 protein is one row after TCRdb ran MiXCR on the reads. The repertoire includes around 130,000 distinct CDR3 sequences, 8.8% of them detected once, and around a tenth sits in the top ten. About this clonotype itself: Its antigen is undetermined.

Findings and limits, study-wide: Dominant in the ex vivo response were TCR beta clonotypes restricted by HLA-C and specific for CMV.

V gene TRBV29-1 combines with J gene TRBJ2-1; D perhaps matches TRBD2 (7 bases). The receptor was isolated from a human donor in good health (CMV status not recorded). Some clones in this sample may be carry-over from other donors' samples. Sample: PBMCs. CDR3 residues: CSVVGGGAYNEQFF. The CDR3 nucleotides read TGCAGCGTTGTTGGGGGGGGCGCCTACAATGAGCAGTTCTTC.